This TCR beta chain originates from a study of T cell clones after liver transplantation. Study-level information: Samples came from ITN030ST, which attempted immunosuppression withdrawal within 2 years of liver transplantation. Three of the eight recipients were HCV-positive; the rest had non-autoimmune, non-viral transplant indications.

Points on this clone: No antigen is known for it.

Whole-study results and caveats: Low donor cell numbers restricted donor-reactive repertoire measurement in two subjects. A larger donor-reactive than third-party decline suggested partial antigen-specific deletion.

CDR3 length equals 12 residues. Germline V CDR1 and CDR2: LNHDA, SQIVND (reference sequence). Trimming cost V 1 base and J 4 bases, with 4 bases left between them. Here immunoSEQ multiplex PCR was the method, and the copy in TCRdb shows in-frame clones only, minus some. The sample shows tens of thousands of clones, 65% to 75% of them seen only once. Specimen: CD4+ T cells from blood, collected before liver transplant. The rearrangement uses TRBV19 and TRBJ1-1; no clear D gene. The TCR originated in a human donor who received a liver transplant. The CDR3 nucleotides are TGTGCCAGTAGTATAGCCAGCACTGAAGCTTTCTTT. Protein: CASSIASTEAFF.